The count of the clone carrying this TCR beta chain is one. The record originates from a study of Graves' ophthalmopathy and Graves' hyperthyroidism. Thyroid ultrasound, orbital computed tomography, TRAb, serum thyroxine and clinical symptoms formed the basis of diagnosis. Fresh peripheral blood (approximately 10 ml) yielded the PBMCs. The authors amplified TCR beta CDR3 regions from RNA transcripts. Following a first-round RT-PCR that used HTBI primers, a second-round multiplex PCR was carried out. TCRdb reprocessed the multiplex PCR reads via MiXCR and lists one record per CDR3 protein. The table lists 660,000 or so distinct CDR3 sequences, about 38% of them singletons. Trimming took 3 bases from V and 14 from J, leaving 17 bases between them. Germline CDR1 LNHDA, CDR2 SQIVND (reference sequence). The CDR3 has 13 residues.

The receptor was isolated from an adult man with Graves' ophthalmopathy. The genes are TRBV19 and TRBJ1-5; D gene ambiguous. The specimen was peripheral blood. The CDR3 here is CASSIGRGYPEHF. In DNA, the CDR3 is TGTGCCAGTAGTATTGGGAGAGGGTACCCCGAGCATTTT.